This T cell receptor (beta chain) was recorded in a study of blood T cell repertoires in COVID-19. In the authors' methods: The authors estimated nucleated cell counts from reference gene primer amplification. The data were produced by immunoSEQ multiplex PCR, yet TCRdb's version contains in-frame clones alone and is incomplete. The V and J calls and clone size come from that table; D and trimming were worked out from the DNA. The profile shows roughly 200,000 clones, roughly 88% of them singletons. Germline CDR1 reads GTSNPN; CDR2 reads SVGIG (reference sequence). This CDR3 is 13 amino acids long. Germline trimming cut 2 bases from V and 9 bases from J; bases unmatched to any gene: 5.

The rearrangement links TRBV30 to TRBJ2-1; TRBD2 matches at 9 bases. The TCR comes from a man aged 35 to 55 with acute COVID-19. Material for sequencing was PBMCs or T cells enriched from blood (not recorded which). The DNA for the CDR3 is TGTGCCTGGAGTAAAGGGACTAGCAGTGAGCAGTTCTTC. It translates to CAWSKGTSSEQFF.